Listed below are T cell receptor beta chains from one sample, sequenced in a study of blood T cells in healthy people across ages. Via MiXCR, TCRdb re-called the 5' RACE reads, giving one row per CDR3 protein. The data show under 2 million distinct CDR3 sequences, about 32% seen once. The material sequenced was blood. The receptors originated from a woman aged 25 to 39 in good health. The CDR3 runs from the conserved cysteine through the conserved F or W. Each record gives: D gene, CDR3 length, J gene, clone size, V gene, CDR3 DNA, CDR3 protein. A D gene is named only where the DNA matches it firmly. Clone size is not always given. Where it is, it says once, few, many or a class for expanded clones.

NA 17 TRBJ2-6 few TRBV7-9 TGTGCCAGCAGCGCAGGCCAGGGCCTCTCTGGGGCCAACGTCCTGACTTTC CASSAGQGLSGANVLTF
TRBD1 13 TRBJ2-7 few TRBV28 TGTGCCAGCAGGGGGACAGGGGGTAACGAGCAGTACTTC CASRGTGGNEQYF
NA 12 TRBJ1-1 NA TRBV6-5 TGTGCCAGCACCACGGGTGCAGGTGAAGCTTTCTTT CASTTGAGEAFF
NA 15 TRBJ1-3 NA TRBV6-4 TGTGCCAGCAGCCGACAGGACAGCTCTGGAAACACCATATATTTT CASSRQDSSGNTIYF
TRBD2 14 TRBJ2-5 few TRBV7-3 TGTGCCAGCACCTTAGCGGGAGTTGGAGAGACCCAGTACTTC CASTLAGVGETQYF
NA 15 TRBJ2-1 NA TRBV9 TGTGCCAGCAGCGTGAGCGTCAAGGGAAGTAATGAGCAGTTCTTC CASSVSVKGSNEQFF
NA 20 TRBJ2-1 NA TRBV3-1 TGTGCCAGCAGCCAAGATGAGGTCCATTTCGGGGAGAGCTCCTACAATGAGCAGTTCTTC CASSQDEVHFGESSYNEQFF
NA 14 TRBJ2-5 NA TRBV5-1 TGCGCCAGTCAGAGAGAGGGACGACAAGAGACCCAGTACTTC CASQREGRQETQYF
TRBD2 17 TRBJ2-1 NA TRBV3-1 TGTGCCAGCAGCCCCTTCCCGGCTAGCGGGAGGGGGAATGAGCAGTTCTTC CASSPFPASGRGNEQFF
TRBD1 16 TRBJ1-2 NA TRBV20-1 TGCAGTGCCCCCGGCAGGGGACAGGGGGCGGGATATGGCTACACCTTC CSAPGRGQGAGYGYTF
TRBD2 15 TRBJ2-5 NA TRBV7-2 TGTACCAGCAGCTTGGAAAGCGGGGAGCAAGAGACCCAGTACTTC CTSSLESGEQETQYF
TRBD2 18 TRBJ2-1 NA TRBV7-8 TGTGCCAGCAACGCACCCACTAGCGGGAGAAGCTCCTACAATGAGCAGTTCTTC CASNAPTSGRSSYNEQFF
NA 18 TRBJ2-5 many TRBV29-1 TGCAGCGTTGAAGGAAGGGGCAGGCGAGAAAAACTCCAAGAGACCCAGTACTTC CSVEGRGRREKLQETQYF
NA 16 TRBJ2-1 NA TRBV7-9 TGTGCCAGCACCGATGGAGAGTGGGGCTCAGGGAATGAGCAGTTCTTC CASTDGEWGSGNEQFF